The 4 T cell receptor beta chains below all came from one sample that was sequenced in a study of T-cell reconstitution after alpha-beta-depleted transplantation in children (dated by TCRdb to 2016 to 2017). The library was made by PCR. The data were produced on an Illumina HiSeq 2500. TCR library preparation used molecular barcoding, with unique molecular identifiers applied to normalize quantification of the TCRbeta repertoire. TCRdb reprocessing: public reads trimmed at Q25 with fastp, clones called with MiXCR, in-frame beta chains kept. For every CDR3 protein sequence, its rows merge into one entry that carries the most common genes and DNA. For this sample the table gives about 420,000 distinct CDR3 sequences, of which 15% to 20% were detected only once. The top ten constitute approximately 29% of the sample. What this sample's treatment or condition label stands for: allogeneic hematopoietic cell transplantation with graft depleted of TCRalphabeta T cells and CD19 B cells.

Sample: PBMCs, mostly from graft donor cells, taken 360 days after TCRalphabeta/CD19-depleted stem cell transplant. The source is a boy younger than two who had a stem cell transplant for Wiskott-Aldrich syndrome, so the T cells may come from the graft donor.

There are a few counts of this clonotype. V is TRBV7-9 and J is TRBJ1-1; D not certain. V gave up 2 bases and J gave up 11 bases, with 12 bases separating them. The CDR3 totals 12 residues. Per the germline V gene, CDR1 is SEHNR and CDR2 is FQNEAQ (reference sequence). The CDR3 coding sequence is TGTGCCAGCAGCTTAAGGTGGTCCACGGCTTTCTTT. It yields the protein CASSLRWSTAFF.

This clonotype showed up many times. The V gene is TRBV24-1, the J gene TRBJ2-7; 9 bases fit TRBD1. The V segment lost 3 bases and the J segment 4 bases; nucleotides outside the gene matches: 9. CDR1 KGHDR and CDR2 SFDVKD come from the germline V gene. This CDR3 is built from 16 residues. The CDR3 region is CATSDGAGTGKYEQYF. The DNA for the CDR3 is TGTGCCACCAGTGATGGCGCCGGGACAGGGAAGTACGAGCAGTACTTC.

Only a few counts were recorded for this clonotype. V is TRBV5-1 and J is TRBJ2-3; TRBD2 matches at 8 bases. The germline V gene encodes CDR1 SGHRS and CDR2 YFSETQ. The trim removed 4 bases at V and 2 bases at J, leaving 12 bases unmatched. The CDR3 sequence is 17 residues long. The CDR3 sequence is CASSDPGLVGFTDTQYF. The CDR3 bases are TGCGCCAGCAGCGATCCGGGACTAGTGGGCTTCACAGATACGCAGTATTTT.

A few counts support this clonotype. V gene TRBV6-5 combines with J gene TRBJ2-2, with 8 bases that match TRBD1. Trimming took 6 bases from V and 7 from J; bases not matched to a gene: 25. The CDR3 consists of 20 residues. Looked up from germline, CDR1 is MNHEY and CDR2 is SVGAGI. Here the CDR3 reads CASSYGVFPGTGVYGGELFF. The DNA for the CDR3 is TGTGCCAGCAGCTATGGTGTTTTCCCCGGGACAGGAGTGTACGGCGGGGAGCTGTTTTTT.